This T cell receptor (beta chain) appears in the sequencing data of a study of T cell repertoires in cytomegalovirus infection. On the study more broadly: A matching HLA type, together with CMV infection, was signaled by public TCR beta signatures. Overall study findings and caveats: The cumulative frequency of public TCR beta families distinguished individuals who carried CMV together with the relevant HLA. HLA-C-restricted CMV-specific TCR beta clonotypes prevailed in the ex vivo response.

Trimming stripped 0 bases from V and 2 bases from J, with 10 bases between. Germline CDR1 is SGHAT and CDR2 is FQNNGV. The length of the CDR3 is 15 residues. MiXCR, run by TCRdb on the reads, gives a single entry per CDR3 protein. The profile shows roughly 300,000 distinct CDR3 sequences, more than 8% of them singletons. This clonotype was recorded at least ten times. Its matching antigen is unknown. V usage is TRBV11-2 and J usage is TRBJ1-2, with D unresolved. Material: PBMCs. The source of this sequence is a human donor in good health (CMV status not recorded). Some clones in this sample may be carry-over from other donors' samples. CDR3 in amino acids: CASSLDRGTNYGYTF. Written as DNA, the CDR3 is TGTGCCAGCAGCTTAGATCGGGGAACCAACTATGGCTACACCTTC. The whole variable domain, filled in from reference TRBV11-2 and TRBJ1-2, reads EAGVAQSPRYKIIEKRQSVAFWCNPISGHATLYWYQQILGQGPKLLIQFQNNGVVDDSQLPKDRFSAERLKGVDSTLKIQPAKLEDSAVYLCASSLDRGTNYGYTFGSGTRLTVV.